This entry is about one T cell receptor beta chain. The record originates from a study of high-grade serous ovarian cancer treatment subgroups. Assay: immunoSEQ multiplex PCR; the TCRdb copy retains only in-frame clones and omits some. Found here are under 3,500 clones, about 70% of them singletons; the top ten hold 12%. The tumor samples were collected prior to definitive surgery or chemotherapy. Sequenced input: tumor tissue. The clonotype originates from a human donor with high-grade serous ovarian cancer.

In nucleotides, the CDR3 is TGCGCCAGCAGCTTGACCACAGGGGGAGTCACCGGGGAGCTGTTTTTT. Translating gives CASSLTTGGVTGELFF. This rearrangement joins TRBV5-1 to TRBJ2-2; the match to TRBD1 covers 8 bases. The CDR3 has 16 residues. J lost 4 bases, V lost 1 base, and 6 bases had no gene match. Germline CDR1 and CDR2: SGHRS and YFSETQ.